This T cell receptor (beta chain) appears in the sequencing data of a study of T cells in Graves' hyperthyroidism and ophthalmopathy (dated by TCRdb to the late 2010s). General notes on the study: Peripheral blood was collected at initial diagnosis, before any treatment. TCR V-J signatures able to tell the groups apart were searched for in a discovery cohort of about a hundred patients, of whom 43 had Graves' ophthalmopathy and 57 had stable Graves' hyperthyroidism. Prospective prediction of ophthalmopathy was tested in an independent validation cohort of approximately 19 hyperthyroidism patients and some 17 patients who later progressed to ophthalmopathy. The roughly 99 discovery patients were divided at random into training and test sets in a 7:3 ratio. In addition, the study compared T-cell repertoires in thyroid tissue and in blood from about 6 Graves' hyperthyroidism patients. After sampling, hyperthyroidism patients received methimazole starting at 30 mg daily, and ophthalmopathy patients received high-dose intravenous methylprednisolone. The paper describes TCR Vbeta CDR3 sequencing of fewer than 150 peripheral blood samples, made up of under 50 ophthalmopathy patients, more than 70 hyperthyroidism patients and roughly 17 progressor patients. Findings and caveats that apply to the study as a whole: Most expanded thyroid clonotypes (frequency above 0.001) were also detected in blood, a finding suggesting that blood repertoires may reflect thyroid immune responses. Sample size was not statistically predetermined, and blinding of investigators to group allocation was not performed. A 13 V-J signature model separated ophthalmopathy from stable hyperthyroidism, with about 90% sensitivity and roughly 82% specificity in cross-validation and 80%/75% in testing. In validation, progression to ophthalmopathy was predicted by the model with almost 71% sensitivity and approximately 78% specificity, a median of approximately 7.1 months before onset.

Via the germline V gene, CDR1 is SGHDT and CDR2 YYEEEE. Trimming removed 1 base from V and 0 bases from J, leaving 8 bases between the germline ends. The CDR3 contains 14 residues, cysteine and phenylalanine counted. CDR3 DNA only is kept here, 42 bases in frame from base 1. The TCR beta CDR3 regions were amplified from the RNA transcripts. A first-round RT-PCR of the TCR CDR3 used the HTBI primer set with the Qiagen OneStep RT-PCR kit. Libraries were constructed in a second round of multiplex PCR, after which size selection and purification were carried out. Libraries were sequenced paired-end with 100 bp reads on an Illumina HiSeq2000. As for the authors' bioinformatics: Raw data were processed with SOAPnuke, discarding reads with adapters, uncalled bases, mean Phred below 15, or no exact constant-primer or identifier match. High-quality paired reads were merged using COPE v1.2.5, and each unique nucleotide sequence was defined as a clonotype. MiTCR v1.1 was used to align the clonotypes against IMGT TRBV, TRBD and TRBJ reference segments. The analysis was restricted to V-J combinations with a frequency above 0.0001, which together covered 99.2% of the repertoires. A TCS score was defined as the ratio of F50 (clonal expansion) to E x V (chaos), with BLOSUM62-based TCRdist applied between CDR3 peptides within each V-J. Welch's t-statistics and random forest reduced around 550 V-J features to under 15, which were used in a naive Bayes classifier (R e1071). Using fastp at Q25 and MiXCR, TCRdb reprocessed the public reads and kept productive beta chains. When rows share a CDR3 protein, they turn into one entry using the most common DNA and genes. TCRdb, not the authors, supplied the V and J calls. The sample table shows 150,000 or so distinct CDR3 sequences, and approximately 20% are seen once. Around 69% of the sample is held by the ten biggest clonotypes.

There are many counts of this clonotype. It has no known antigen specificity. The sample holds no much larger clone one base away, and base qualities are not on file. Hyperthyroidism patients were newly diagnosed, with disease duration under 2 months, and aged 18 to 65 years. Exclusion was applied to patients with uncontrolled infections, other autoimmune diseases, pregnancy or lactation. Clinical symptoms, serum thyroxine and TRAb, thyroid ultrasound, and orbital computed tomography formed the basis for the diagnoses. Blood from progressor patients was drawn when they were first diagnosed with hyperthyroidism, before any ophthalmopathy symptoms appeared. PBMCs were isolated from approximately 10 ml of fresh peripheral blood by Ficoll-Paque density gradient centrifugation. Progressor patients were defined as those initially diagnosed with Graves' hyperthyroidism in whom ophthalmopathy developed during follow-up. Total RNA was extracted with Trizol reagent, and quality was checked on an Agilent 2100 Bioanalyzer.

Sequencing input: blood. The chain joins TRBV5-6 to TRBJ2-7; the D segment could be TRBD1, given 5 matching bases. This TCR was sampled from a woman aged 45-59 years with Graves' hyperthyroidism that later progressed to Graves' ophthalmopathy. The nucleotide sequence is TGTGCCAGCAGCTTGCGGACACGCTCCTACGAGCAGTACTTC. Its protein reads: CASSLRTRSYEQYF.